Listed below are T cell receptor beta chains from one sample, sequenced in a study of vaccination and CD4 T cells after COVID-19. MiXCR, applied by TCRdb to the PCR reads, yields one record per CDR3 protein. The sample holds 8,500 to 10,000 distinct CDR3 sequences, 30% to 45% seen once. The antigens of these receptors remain unknown. Sequencing was done on a sample of CD4+ T cells from blood, cultured in vitro. These receptor sequences come from a human donor who had recovered from COVID-19. CDR3s leave out the opening cysteine and the closing phenylalanine or tryptophan.

J,V,CDR3
TRBJ2-3,TRBV30,AWSARGAFYTQY
TRBJ2-6,TRBV15,ATSRPQGAGANVLT
TRBJ1-2,TRBV30,AWVSKRGNYGYT
TRBJ2-3,TRBV5-1,ASSLMGAPTDTQY
TRBJ2-5,TRBV24-1,ATVRSFGTSGTQETQY
TRBJ1-2,TRBV19,ASSGGSLGYT
TRBJ2-1,TRBV12-3/TRBV12-4,ASSYFSGGGSSYNEQF
TRBJ2-7,TRBV11-3,ASSLERGGSSYEQY
TRBJ2-4,TRBV11-3,ASTIRTSGGGSNIQY
TRBJ2-7,TRBV4-1,ASSHLGLTGTMGEQY
TRBJ1-2,TRBV6-1,ASSQVGGYGYT
TRBJ2-3,TRBV5-1,ASSLSAGVLRTDTQY
TRBJ2-7,TRBV2,ASSDSVWTGVVYEQY
TRBJ1-4,TRBV12-3/TRBV12-4,ASRAAGSNEKLF
TRBJ2-2,TRBV28,ASALVGTGELF
TRBJ2-2,TRBV30,AWNLDGGKTGELF
TRBJ1-4,TRBV7-2,ASSLALGMGTNEKLF
TRBJ2-2,TRBV7-9,ASSQRRVLGGELF
TRBJ2-2,TRBV6-1,ASRSDASGSTGELF
TRBJ1-2,TRBV5-5,ASSRRGGYGYT
TRBJ1-1,TRBV7-2,ASREQGWTEAF
TRBJ1-2,TRBV19,ASTGIGQANYGYT
TRBJ2-7,TRBV10-3,AIRKAGPEQY
TRBJ1-2,TRBV2,ASSGVRGLKYGYT
TRBJ1-2,TRBV20-1,SARERTDFNYGYT
TRBJ1-1,TRBV19,ASSMTQGMTEAF
TRBJ1-1,TRBV19,ASSINRELNTEAF
TRBJ2-3,TRBV4-1,ASSQGRSRRGVTDTQY
TRBJ2-7,TRBV7-8,ASRSHAMGQGTYEQY
TRBJ1-1,TRBV11-3,ASSLGRGAEAF
TRBJ2-1,TRBV7-2,ASSLSLGMGGSDEQF
TRBJ2-4,TRBV21-1,ASSPRAGARLAKNIQY
TRBJ2-1,TRBV6-4,ASSLKGTSGDNEQF
TRBJ1-2,TRBV5-1,ASSLGDGNYGYT
TRBJ1-5,TRBV6-1,ASTPTGGNQPQH
TRBJ2-3,TRBV7-9,ASSLALDRDKDTQY
TRBJ1-5,TRBV20-1,SARDGNQPQH
TRBJ2-5,TRBV10-3,AISVGLAGPQETQY
TRBJ2-3,TRBV6-1,ASRALKGGTQY
TRBJ2-1,TRBV30,ACPYGRNRHNEQF
TRBJ2-7,TRBV6-5,ASSYGRTGGEQY
TRBJ1-2,TRBV7-2,AGSPVGGPYGYT
TRBJ2-3,TRBV7-9,ASSFISVSDTQY
TRBJ1-1,TRBV27,ASIRSGGREAF
TRBJ2-7,TRBV4-1,ASSHQTSGGLSYEQY
TRBJ2-7,TRBV28,ASRLYYEQY
TRBJ1-2,TRBV7-2,ASSLQGARGYT
TRBJ1-5,TRBV20-1,SARDSGTAPGPQH
TRBJ2-7,TRBV11-3,ASSSLYEQY
TRBJ1-1,TRBV7-2,ASSLEWRQKSYWDTEAF
TRBJ1-6,TRBV7-9,ASSFPPEGTLH
TRBJ2-2,TRBV20-1,SAGRLVGGELF
TRBJ2-2,TRBV11-3,ASSLGTGLRDTGELF
TRBJ2-3,TRBV20-1,SARDGGPTDTQY
TRBJ2-1,TRBV5-6,ASSLGQVTYNEQF
TRBJ2-2,TRBV28,ASSFRGLGTGELF
TRBJ1-3,TRBV5-4,ASSLGDRPRHTIY